The 27 T cell receptor beta chains below come from one sample, sequenced in a study of shared clonotypes between healthy human individuals. Repertoires were generated with immunoSEQ multiplex PCR, while TCRdb's copy carries only in-frame clones and drops some. Here the sample spans approximately 500,000 clones, 90% to 96% being singletons. The sample taken for sequencing was naive CD4+ T cells sorted from blood. Indicated subset: CD45RA+ positively selected. The receptor source for this set is a woman in her thirties in good health.

As DNA, the CDR3 is TGCGCCAGCAGCATCCTTTACGGGGGAGACACAGATACGCAGTATTTT. Translated: CASSILYGGDTDTQYF. The V and J genes are TRBV5-1 and TRBJ2-3; possible D gene TRBD2, 6 bases. V was clipped by 4 bases and J by 2 bases, with 17 bases between them. The CDR3 is made up of 16 amino acids. Germline CDR1 reads SGHRS; CDR2 reads YFSETQ.

J is TRBJ2-1 and V is TRBV7-6; 8 bases match TRBD2. CDR3 size: 16 residues. V lost 3 bases, J lost 15 bases, and 19 bases stayed unmatched. The germline gives CDR1 SGHVS, CDR2 FNYEAQ. Here the CDR3 DNA reads TGTGCCAGCAGCTTGACTACCGGGACTAGGGATATTGGTGGGTTCTTC. Translating it yields CASSLTTGTRDIGGFF.

This clone was seen only once. The chain has TRBV28 and TRBJ2-2; TRBD1 might be the D (5 bases). The V and J ends lost 5 bases and 3 bases respectively, with 16 bases between them. The CDR3 covers 16 residues. CDR1 and CDR2 (germline): MDHEN, SYDVKM. The CDR3 spells CASSPGSKGDTGELFF. The CDR3 nucleotides are TGTGCCAGCAGTCCGGGCTCAAAAGGGGACACCGGGGAGCTGTTTTTT. Full variable domain (missing parts from reference TRBV28 and TRBJ2-2): DVKVTQSSRYLVKRTGEKVFLECVQDMDHENMFWYRQDPGLGLRLIYFSYDVKMKEKGDIPEGYSVSREKKERFSLILESASTNQTSMYLCASSPGSKGDTGELFFGEGSRLTVL.

The chain is built from TRBV1 and TRBJ2-3; no DNA check was done on the table's D call, TRBD2. TRBV1 is assigned pseudogene status. CDR3 length: 17 amino acids. The CDR3 reads CTSSQIRKGGGTSTQYF. The CDR3 DNA sequence: TGCACCAGCAGCCAAATTCGGAAGGGAGGAGGAACTTCTACGCAGTATTTT.

The rearrangement links TRBV5-4 to TRBJ1-1; a weak D match, TRBD1 (5 bases). CDR3 length: 15 amino acids. V lost 0 bases and J 0 bases, leaving 9 bases between the germline ends. CDR1 is SGHNT and CDR2 is YYREEE in the germline V gene (reference sequence). CDR3 residues: CASSLVPGLNTEAFF. In nucleotides, the CDR3 is TGTGCCAGCAGCTTGGTCCCAGGGCTGAACACTGAAGCTTTCTTT.

CDR3 protein: CASSRPGSTEAFF. The DNA for the CDR3 is TGTGCCAGCAGCCGTCCGGGGAGCACTGAAGCTTTCTTT. The J gene is TRBJ1-1, the V gene TRBV14; unclear D gene. The CDR3 sequence is 13 residues long. Per the germline V gene, CDR1 is SGHDN and CDR2 is FVKESK. Deletions cut 4 bases from V and 4 bases from J, with 10 bases between.

This clone was detected once. The chain uses TRBV10-2 and TRBJ2-7, with 10 bases that match TRBD2. Germline CDR1 is WSHSY and CDR2 is SAAADI. V shed 7 bases, J shed 6 bases, and the junction held 9 bases outside the gene matches. CDR3 length equals 14 residues. In nucleotides, the CDR3 is TGCGCCAGCATTTTAGCGGGAGGAGTATCCGAGCAGTACTTC. This translates into CASILAGGVSEQYF.

This chain uses TRBV28 with TRBJ2-2; TRBD2 aligns across 13 bases. Trimming took 6 bases from V and 2 from J; bases not matched to a gene: 9. CDR1 is MDHEN and CDR2 is SYDVKM in the germline V gene. The CDR3 covers 18 residues. The CDR3 here is CASRLLGTSGTNTGELFF. The CDR3 DNA follows: TGTGCCAGCAGGTTACTGGGGACTAGCGGGACCAACACCGGGGAGCTGTTTTTT.

The chain uses TRBV5-1 and TRBJ2-5, with 11 bases that match TRBD2. Per the germline V gene, CDR1 is SGHRS and CDR2 is YFSETQ. J gave up 4 bases and V 4 bases, and 15 bases lay outside the gene matches. The CDR3 is made up of 18 amino acids. The CDR3 loop reads CASSRSGTSGTRGETQYF. CDR3 in DNA: TGCGCCAGCAGCCGCTCCGGGACTAGCGGCACCAGGGGAGAGACCCAGTACTTC.

This chain connects TRBV5-1 to TRBJ1-4; D gene ambiguous. Germline CDR1 SGHRS, CDR2 YFSETQ. This CDR3 spans 14 amino acids. Trimming shortened V by 0 bases and J by 8 bases, and 11 bases separated the two germline ends. In DNA, the CDR3 is TGCGCCAGCAGCTTGGTCTCCGGGAGCGAAAAACTGTTTTTT. Its translation: CASSLVSGSEKLFF.

V and J are TRBV28 and TRBJ2-1; possibly TRBD1 for D (5 bases). The ends were cut back, 6 bases at V and 2 bases at J, with 8 bases in the middle. Per germline, CDR1 MDHEN and CDR2 SYDVKM. The CDR3 is 13 residues long. CDR3 nucleotides: TGTGCCAGCAGCCCCAGGGCCTACAATGAGCAGTTCTTC. Protein product: CASSPRAYNEQFF.

CDR3 in DNA: TGTGCCAGCAGCAAAAGGGGATACGAGCAGTACTTC. The encoded protein is CASSKRGYEQYF. The J gene is TRBJ2-7, the V gene TRBV21-1; the listed D gene, TRBD1, was not tested against the DNA. TRBV21-1 is a known pseudogene. The CDR3 runs 12 residues.

The chain recombines TRBV28 with TRBJ1-5; no clear D. This CDR3 has 13 residues. Germline assignment: CDR1 MDHEN and CDR2 SYDVKM. V was pared by 1 base and J by 4 bases, with 5 bases between. The CDR3 DNA reads as TGTGCCAGCAGTTTATCATATAATCAGCCCCAGCATTTT. This gives the protein CASSLSYNQPQHF.

The CDR3 is CASSVATGEGETQYF. CDR3 DNA sequence: TGTGCCAGCAGCGTAGCTACCGGGGAAGGGGAGACCCAGTACTTC. The chain is built from TRBV9 and TRBJ2-5, with a weak D call TRBD2 (5 bases). The germline V gene has CDR1 SGDLS and CDR2 YYNGEE. This CDR3 has 15 amino acids. V was cut by 0 bases and J by 5 bases, with 14 bases left in between.

This clone was recorded once. The chain is built from TRBV6-1 and TRBJ2-3, with 9 positions matching TRBD2. This CDR3 is built from 15 residues. The trim removed 7 bases at V and 3 bases at J, leaving 8 bases unmatched. The germline V gene encodes CDR1 MNHNS and CDR2 SASEGT. The CDR3 DNA sequence: TGTGCCAGCAATTCGGGGCTAGCGGGAACAGATACGCAGTATTTT. It yields the protein CASNSGLAGTDTQYF.

The rearrangement joins TRBV19 to TRBJ1-5; 8 positions match TRBD1. Germline V gene sequence: CDR1 LNHDA, CDR2 SQIVND (reference sequence). V shed 9 bases, J shed 7 bases, and the junction held 14 bases outside the gene matches. The CDR3 has 15 amino acids. This CDR3 reads CASATQDRVGQPQHF. DNA for the CDR3: TGTGCCAGCGCTACTCAGGACAGGGTGGGCCAGCCCCAGCATTTT. Combining the CDR3 with reference TRBV19 and TRBJ1-5 gives the whole variable domain DGGITQSPKYLFRKEGQNVTLSCEQNLNHDAMYWYRQDPGQGLRLIYYSQIVNDFQKGDIAEGYSVSREKKESFPLTVTSAQKNPTAFYLCASATQDRVGQPQHFGDGTRLSIL.

The gene calls are TRBV5-1 and TRBJ2-2; 7 nucleotides align to TRBD1. CDR3 length: 16 amino acids. With 4 bases clipped from V and 0 bases from J, the junction kept 6 bases outside the gene matches. The germline V gene has CDR1 SGHRS and CDR2 YFSETQ. This chain's CDR3 is CASSLPGQTNTGELFF. In nucleotides, the CDR3 is TGCGCCAGCAGCCTACCGGGACAGACGAACACCGGGGAGCTGTTTTTT.

The J gene is TRBJ1-2, the V gene TRBV6-6; tentatively, D is TRBD1 (6 bases). Germline V gene lookup returns CDR1 MNHNY and CDR2 SVGAGI (reference sequence). V lost 6 bases and J lost 7, with 18 bases in between. The CDR3 has 14 amino acids. CDR3 in DNA: TGTGCCAGCAGGAAAAACGGACAGCTGCCTGGCTACACCTTC. Its protein product is CASRKNGQLPGYTF.

This clone was recorded only once. The chain links TRBV5-1 to TRBJ1-3; D ambiguous. The CDR3 runs to 16 residues. V lost 0 bases, J lost 2 bases, and 12 bases lay in between. Germline CDR1 reads SGHRS; CDR2 reads YFSETQ. In DNA form, the CDR3 reads TGCGCCAGCAGCTTGGATTTCACAGAAACTGGAAACACCATATATTTT. Residues: CASSLDFTETGNTIYF.

This clone was detected once. The CDR3 sequence: CASSFGYLNTEAFF. The CDR3 nucleotides are TGTGCCAGCAGCTTTGGGTACCTGAACACTGAAGCTTTCTTT. This chain joins TRBV5-8 and TRBJ1-1; D is uncertain. V dropped 2 bases and J dropped 0 bases, with 8 bases sitting between them. Germline assignment: CDR1 SGHTS and CDR2 YDEGEE. This CDR3 contains 14 residues. The full variable domain, with the rest looked up from reference TRBV5-8 and TRBJ1-1, is EAGVTQSPTHLIKTRGQQATLRCSPISGHTSVYWYQQALGLGLQFLLWYDEGEERNRGNFPPRFSGRQFPNYSSELNVNALELEDSALYLCASSFGYLNTEAFFGQGTRLTVV.

The rearrangement links TRBV29-1 to TRBJ1-1, with unresolved D. CDR1 and CDR2 from the germline V gene are SQVTM and ANQGSEA. This CDR3 is built from 11 residues. With 2 bases removed from V and 4 bases from J, the gap between germline ends came to 5 bases. The CDR3 loop is CSVEWGTEAFF. CDR3 bases: TGCAGCGTTGAATGGGGCACTGAAGCTTTCTTT.

V usage is TRBV7-9 and J usage is TRBJ2-7; D tentatively fits TRBD1 or TRBD2 (7 bases each). Trimming left V 4 bases short and J 0 bases short, with 16 bases between. Germline V gene data show CDR1 as SEHNR and CDR2 as FQNEAQ (reference sequence). The CDR3 runs to 16 residues. This CDR3 is CASSSGGQLGSYEQYF. CDR3 DNA: TGTGCCAGCAGCTCGGGGGGACAGTTGGGCTCCTACGAGCAGTACTTC.

This clone was recorded only once. The genes are TRBV15 and TRBJ1-5; TRBD1 might be the D (6 bases). This CDR3 is 16 amino acids long. CDR1 is LNHNV, CDR2 YYDKDF, per germline (reference sequence). V lost 3 bases, J lost 1 base, and 13 bases lay in between. The CDR3 DNA sequence: TGTGCCACCAGCAGGAAAACAGGGTCCAGCAATCAGCCCCAGCATTTT. Encoded protein: CATSRKTGSSNQPQHF.

J is TRBJ2-7 and V is TRBV5-5; TRBD2 is a possible D gene (6 bases). Germline V CDR1 and CDR2: SGHKS, YYEKEE (reference sequence). With 4 bases removed from V and 0 bases from J, the gap between germline ends came to 8 bases. CDR3 length equals 13 residues. DNA of the CDR3: TGTGCCAGCAGCCTGACTAGCTCCTACGAGCAGTACTTC. This gives the protein CASSLTSSYEQYF.

This chain uses TRBV28 with TRBJ2-7; D is undetermined. Germline V gene lookup returns CDR1 MDHEN and CDR2 SYDVKM. The CDR3 covers 13 residues. Trimming stripped 2 bases from V and 7 bases from J, with 12 bases between. CDR3 DNA: TGTGCCAGCAGTTTACTGACACCCTCAGAGCAGTACTTC. Its translation is CASSLLTPSEQYF. The complete variable domain, with remaining parts taken from reference TRBV28 and TRBJ2-7, reads DVKVTQSSRYLVKRTGEKVFLECVQDMDHENMFWYRQDPGLGLRLIYFSYDVKMKEKGDIPEGYSVSREKKERFSLILESASTNQTSMYLCASSLLTPSEQYFGPGTRLTVT.

This chain connects TRBV28 to TRBJ2-2, with 12 bases aligning to TRBD2. Trimming cost V 8 bases and J 5 bases; bases outside gene matches: 9. The V gene's germline CDR1 is MDHEN and CDR2 SYDVKM. This CDR3 comprises 16 residues. This CDR3 reads CASSRAGTSGTGELFF. The CDR3 coding sequence is TGTGCCAGCTCACGCGCCGGGACTAGCGGGACCGGGGAGCTGTTTTTT. Variable domain in full (rest from reference TRBV28 and TRBJ2-2): DVKVTQSSRYLVKRTGEKVFLECVQDMDHENMFWYRQDPGLGLRLIYFSYDVKMKEKGDIPEGYSVSREKKERFSLILESASTNQTSMYLCASSRAGTSGTGELFFGEGSRLTVL.

The CDR3 loop reads CSVEIRAQRVYEQYF. In DNA form, the CDR3 reads TGCAGCGTTGAAATACGGGCCCAGCGGGTCTACGAGCAGTACTTC. The chain joins TRBV29-1 to TRBJ2-7; TRBD2 is a possible D gene (6 bases). The CDR3 totals 15 residues. Germline CDR1 is SQVTM and CDR2 is ANQGSEA. V was clipped by 2 bases and J by 3 bases, with 17 bases between them.